These T cell receptor beta chains were read from a single sample in a study of beta chain features in type 1 diabetes. Sequencing was performed with immunoSEQ multiplex PCR; in TCRdb, only in-frame clones are kept and a portion is missing. The sample consists of some 360,000 clones, roughly a fifth of them appearing once. Sample: naive CD4+ T cells from blood. These receptor sequences come from a woman between 18 and 29 years old in good health. CDR3s include the opening cysteine and the closing phenylalanine or tryptophan. A D gene is named only where the DNA matches it firmly. Some rows mark clone size as missing; the rest say once, few, many or name a class of expanded clone.

v_gene: TRBV30; abundance: few; j_gene: TRBJ1-5; d_gene: NA; CDR3nt: TGTGCCTGGAGTGTATTAGGGAGTCAGCCCCAGCATTTT; CDR3aa: CAWSVLGSQPQHF
v_gene: TRBV18; abundance: NA; j_gene: TRBJ2-1; d_gene: NA; CDR3nt: TGTGCCAGCTCACCACCGGGTTCCGGGGTAAGGAATGAGCAGTTCTTC; CDR3aa: CASSPPGSGVRNEQFF
v_gene: TRBV30; abundance: NA; j_gene: TRBJ1-3; d_gene: NA; CDR3nt: TGTGCCTGGAGTCCGCCGAGAGGGCTTGGCGGCACCATATATTTT; CDR3aa: CAWSPPRGLGGTIYF
v_gene: TRBV7-9; abundance: few; j_gene: TRBJ2-7; d_gene: TRBD2; CDR3nt: TGTGCCAGCAGTTTCAGAGGGACTAGCGCCGAGCAGTACTTC; CDR3aa: CASSFRGTSAEQYF
v_gene: TRBV25-1; abundance: few; j_gene: TRBJ2-3; d_gene: NA; CDR3nt: TGTGCCAGCAGTGTTAATGAAGCTCAGTATTTT; CDR3aa: CASSVNEAQYF
v_gene: TRBV28; abundance: few; j_gene: TRBJ2-5; d_gene: NA; CDR3nt: TGTGCCAGCAGTCTAGGGGGACGGCAAGAGACCCAGTACTTC; CDR3aa: CASSLGGRQETQYF
v_gene: TRBV9; abundance: few; j_gene: TRBJ2-1; d_gene: TRBD1; CDR3nt: TGTGCCAGCAGCGTATCAGACGGGACAGCTTACAATGAGCAGTTCTTC; CDR3aa: CASSVSDGTAYNEQFF
v_gene: TRBV15; abundance: NA; j_gene: TRBJ2-5; d_gene: TRBD2; CDR3nt: TGTGCCACCAGCAGAGATCGGGGGGGAGAGACCCAGTACTTC; CDR3aa: CATSRDRGGETQYF
v_gene: TRBV30; abundance: NA; j_gene: TRBJ1-5; d_gene: TRBD1; CDR3nt: TGTGCCTGGCAAACAGGGGGCGGCAATCAGCCCCAGCATTTT; CDR3aa: CAWQTGGGNQPQHF
v_gene: TRBV9; abundance: NA; j_gene: TRBJ1-5; d_gene: TRBD1; CDR3nt: TGTGCCAGCAGCGTAGACGTAGGGGGCGATAGGCATTTT; CDR3aa: CASSVDVGGDRHF
v_gene: TRBV5-4; abundance: NA; j_gene: TRBJ1-1; d_gene: NA; CDR3nt: TGTGCCAGCAGCTTGCCGCCGGGACAAGGTGAAGCTTTCTTT; CDR3aa: CASSLPPGQGEAFF
v_gene: TRBV4-1; abundance: few; j_gene: TRBJ1-1; d_gene: TRBD1; CDR3nt: TGCGCCAGCAGCCACCCAGGGACAGGGGACGGCATGAACACTGAAGCTTTCTTT; CDR3aa: CASSHPGTGDGMNTEAFF
v_gene: TRBV9; abundance: few; j_gene: TRBJ2-3; d_gene: NA; CDR3nt: TGTGCCAGCAGCGTAGCTACCTTATCAGATACGCAGTATTTT; CDR3aa: CASSVATLSDTQYF
v_gene: TRBV25-1; abundance: NA; j_gene: TRBJ2-5; d_gene: TRBD2; CDR3nt: TGTGCCAGCAGTACCAGCGGGATCGGTGAGACCCAGTACTTC; CDR3aa: CASSTSGIGETQYF
v_gene: TRBV15; abundance: few; j_gene: TRBJ2-5; d_gene: TRBD1; CDR3nt: TGTGCCACCAGCAGAGAGGACAGGGCTGAGACCCAGTACTTC; CDR3aa: CATSREDRAETQYF
v_gene: TRBV6-5; abundance: few; j_gene: TRBJ2-5; d_gene: TRBD2; CDR3nt: TGTGCCAGCAGACGGGGGGGGGCCTCTCGGACCCAGTACTTC; CDR3aa: CASRRGGASRTQYF
v_gene: TRBV2; abundance: few; j_gene: TRBJ2-7; d_gene: NA; CDR3nt: TGTGCCAGCGACAACTCCTACGAGCAGTACTTC; CDR3aa: CASDNSYEQYF
v_gene: TRBV4-1; abundance: few; j_gene: TRBJ1-5; d_gene: NA; CDR3nt: TGCGCCAGCAGCCAAGTTAATACAGGGCCCCAGCATTTT; CDR3aa: CASSQVNTGPQHF